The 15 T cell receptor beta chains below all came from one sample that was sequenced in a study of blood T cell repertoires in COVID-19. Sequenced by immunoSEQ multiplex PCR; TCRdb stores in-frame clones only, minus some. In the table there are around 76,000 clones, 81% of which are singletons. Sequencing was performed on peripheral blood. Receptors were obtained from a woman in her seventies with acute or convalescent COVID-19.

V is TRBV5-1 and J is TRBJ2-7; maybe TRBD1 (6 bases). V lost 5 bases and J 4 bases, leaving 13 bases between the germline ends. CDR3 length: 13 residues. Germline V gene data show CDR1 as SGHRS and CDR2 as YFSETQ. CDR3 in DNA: TGCGCCAGCAGAAAACAGGGTGGGTACGAGCAGTACTTC. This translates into CASRKQGGYEQYF.

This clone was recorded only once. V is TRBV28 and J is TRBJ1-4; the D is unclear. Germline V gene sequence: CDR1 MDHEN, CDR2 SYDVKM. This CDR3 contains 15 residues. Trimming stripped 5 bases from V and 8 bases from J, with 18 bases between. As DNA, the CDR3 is TGTGCCAGCAGTCCCCCGGGCGGGGAAGAGGAAAAACTGTTTTTT. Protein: CASSPPGGEEEKLFF.

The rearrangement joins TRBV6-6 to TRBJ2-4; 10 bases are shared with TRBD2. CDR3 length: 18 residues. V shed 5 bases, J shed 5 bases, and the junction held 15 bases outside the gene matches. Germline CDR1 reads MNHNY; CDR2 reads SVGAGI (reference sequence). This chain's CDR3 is CASSPTLEGLAGENIQYF. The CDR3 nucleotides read TGTGCCAGCAGTCCTACACTGGAAGGGCTAGCGGGAGAAAACATTCAGTACTTC.

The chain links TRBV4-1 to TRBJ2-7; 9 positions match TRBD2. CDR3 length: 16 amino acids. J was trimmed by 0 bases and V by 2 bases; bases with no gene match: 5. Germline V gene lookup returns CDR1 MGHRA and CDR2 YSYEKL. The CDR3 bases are TGCGCCAGCAGCCAAACTAGCGGGTTGAGCTCCTACGAGCAGTACTTC. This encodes CASSQTSGLSSYEQYF.

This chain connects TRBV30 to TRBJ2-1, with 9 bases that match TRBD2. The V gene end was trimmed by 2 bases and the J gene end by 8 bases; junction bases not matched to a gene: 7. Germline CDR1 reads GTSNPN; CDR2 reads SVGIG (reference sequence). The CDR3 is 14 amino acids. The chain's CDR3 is CAWSQASGKDEQFF. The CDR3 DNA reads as TGTGCCTGGAGTCAAGCTAGCGGGAAAGATGAGCAGTTCTTC. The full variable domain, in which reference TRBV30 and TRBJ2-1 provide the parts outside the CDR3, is SQTIHQWPATLVQPVGSPLSLECTVEGTSNPNLYWYRQAAGRGLQLLFYSVGIGQISSEVPQNLSASRPQDRQFILSSKKLLLSDSGFYLCAWSQASGKDEQFFGPGTRLTVL.

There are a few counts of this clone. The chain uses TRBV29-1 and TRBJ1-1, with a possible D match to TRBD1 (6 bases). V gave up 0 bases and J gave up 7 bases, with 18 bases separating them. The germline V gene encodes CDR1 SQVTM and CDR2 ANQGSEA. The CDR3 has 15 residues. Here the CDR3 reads CSVEDSGRGTFEAFF. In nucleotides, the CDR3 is TGCAGCGTTGAAGATTCAGGGAGGGGGACCTTTGAAGCTTTCTTT.

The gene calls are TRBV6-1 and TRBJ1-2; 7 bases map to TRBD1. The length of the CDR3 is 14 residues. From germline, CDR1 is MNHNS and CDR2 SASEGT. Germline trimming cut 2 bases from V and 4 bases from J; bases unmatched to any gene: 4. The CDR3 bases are TGTGCCAGCAGTGAATTGGGACAGTCCTATGGCTACACCTTC. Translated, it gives CASSELGQSYGYTF.

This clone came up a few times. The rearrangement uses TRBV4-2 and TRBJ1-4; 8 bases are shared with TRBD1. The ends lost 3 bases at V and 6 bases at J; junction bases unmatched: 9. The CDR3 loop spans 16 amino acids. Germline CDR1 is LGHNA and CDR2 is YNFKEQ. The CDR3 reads CASSQPPGQVDEKLFF. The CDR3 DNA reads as TGTGCCAGCAGCCAGCCCCCGGGACAGGTTGATGAAAAACTGTTTTTT.

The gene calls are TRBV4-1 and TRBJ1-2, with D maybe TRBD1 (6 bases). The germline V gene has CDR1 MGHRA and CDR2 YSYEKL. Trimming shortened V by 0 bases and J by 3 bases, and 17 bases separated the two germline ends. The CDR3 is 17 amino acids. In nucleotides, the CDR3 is TGCGCCAGCAGCCAAGATTATGCGGGGGGCCGGGACTATGGCTACACCTTC. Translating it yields CASSQDYAGGRDYGYTF.

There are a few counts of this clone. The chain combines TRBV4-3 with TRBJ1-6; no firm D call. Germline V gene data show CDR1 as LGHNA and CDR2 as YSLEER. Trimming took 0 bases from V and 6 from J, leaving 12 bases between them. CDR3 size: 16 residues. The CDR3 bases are TGCGCCAGCAGCCAAGATATGGCGGTTCTTAATTCACCCCTCCACTTT. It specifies CASSQDMAVLNSPLHF.

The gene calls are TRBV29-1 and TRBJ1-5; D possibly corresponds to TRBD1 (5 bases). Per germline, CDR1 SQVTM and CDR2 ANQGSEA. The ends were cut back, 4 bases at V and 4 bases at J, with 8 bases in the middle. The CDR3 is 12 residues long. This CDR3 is CSVGQSNQPQHF. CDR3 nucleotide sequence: TGCAGCGTTGGACAGTCAAATCAGCCCCAGCATTTT.

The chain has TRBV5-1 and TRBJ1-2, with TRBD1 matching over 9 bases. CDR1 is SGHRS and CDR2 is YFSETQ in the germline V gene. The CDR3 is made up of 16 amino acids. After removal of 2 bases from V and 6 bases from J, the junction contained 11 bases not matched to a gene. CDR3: CASSLFFSGQGDGYTF. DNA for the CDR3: TGCGCCAGCAGCTTATTTTTCTCGGGACAGGGAGATGGCTACACCTTC.

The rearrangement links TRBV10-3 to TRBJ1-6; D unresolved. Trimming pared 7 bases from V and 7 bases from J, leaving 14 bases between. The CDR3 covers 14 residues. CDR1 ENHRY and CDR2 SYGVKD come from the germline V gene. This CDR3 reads CAIMAGTNNSPLHF. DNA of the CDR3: TGTGCCATCATGGCAGGAACCAACAATTCACCCCTCCACTTT.

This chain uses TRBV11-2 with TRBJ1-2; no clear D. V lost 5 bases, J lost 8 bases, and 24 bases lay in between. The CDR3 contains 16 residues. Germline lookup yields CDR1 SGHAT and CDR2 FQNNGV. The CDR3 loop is CASSPRTSGISYGYTF. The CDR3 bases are TGTGCCAGCAGCCCCCGTACCTCAGGAATAAGTTACGGCTACACCTTC.

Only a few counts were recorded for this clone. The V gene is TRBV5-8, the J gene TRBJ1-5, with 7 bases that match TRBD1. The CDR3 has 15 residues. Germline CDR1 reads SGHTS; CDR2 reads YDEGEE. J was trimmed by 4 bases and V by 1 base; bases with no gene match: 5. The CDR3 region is CASSLYGTVNQPQHF. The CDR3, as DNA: TGTGCCAGCAGCTTGTATGGGACAGTTAATCAGCCCCAGCATTTT.